Sequencing of this T cell receptor beta chain was carried out in a study of blood T cell repertoires in COVID-19. Study-level information: The United States, Italy and Spain provided the acute and convalescent COVID-19 samples. In each case, the material was cDNA or gDNA derived from T cells, B-cell-depleted T cells, or PBMCs.

Seattle patients were enrolled during active infection and followed longitudinally. CDR3 length equals 16 residues. CDR1 LGHNA and CDR2 YNFKEQ come from the germline V gene. Trimming removed 0 bases from V and 5 bases from J; junction bases left unmatched: 9. This clone has a handful of counts. Using immunoSEQ multiplex PCR, the repertoire was profiled, and TCRdb retains in-frame clones only, with some absent. The sample yields more than 200,000 clones, 82% seen once. Sequences were obtained from peripheral blood. This rearrangement joins TRBV4-2 to TRBJ2-5; 7 nucleotides align to TRBD2. This sequence was found in a woman aged 80 or over with COVID-19, enrolled during active disease. CDR3 DNA: TGTGCCAGCAGCCAAGATCAGGCGGGAGCTGAGGAGACCCAGTACTTC. It specifies CASSQDQAGAEETQYF.